The entry below gives a single TCR beta chain sequence along with its context. Its antigen remains unidentified. This sample is part of a study of cytomegalovirus exposure and HLA in healthy donors. Study context: Falling in the Caucasian-associated ancestry cluster were 81% of 398 genotyped donors. Findings and limits, study-wide: When a later analysis was performed, an Asian-associated ancestry cluster reportedly had fewer N-insertions than the 666-donor mean. Most TCR sequences were uncommon, yet certain public TCRs appeared in many donors.

This CDR3 has 16 residues. Looked up from germline, CDR1 is LNHDA and CDR2 is SQIVND (reference sequence). The V gene lost 2 bases and the J gene lost 2 bases, with 15 bases spanning the gap. The PCR made use of 60 Vbeta and 13 Jbeta primers. Using immunoSEQ multiplex PCR, the repertoire was profiled, and TCRdb retains in-frame clones only, with some absent. The table has about 110,000 clones, about four fifths seen once. The source material was PBMCs. The receptor's source is a woman aged 45-60 years in good health and CMV-seropositive. V and J are TRBV19 and TRBJ1-1, with D tentatively TRBD1 (6 bases). The CDR3 region is CASSIKQGRTNTEAFF. DNA of the CDR3: TGTGCCAGTAGTATAAAACAGGGACGAACAAACACTGAAGCTTTCTTT.